Below, one T cell receptor (beta chain) is given with its context. Its antigen is currently unknown. The iRepertoire nested amplicon-rescue multiplex PCR amplified TCR alpha and beta CDR3s from RNA. Using its own MiXCR run on the multiplex PCR reads, TCRdb lists one record per CDR3 protein. This sample has about 410,000 distinct CDR3 sequences, with about two fifths found just once. After removal of 5 bases from V and 2 bases from J, the junction contained 10 bases not matched to a gene. Germline V gene sequence: CDR1 LNHNV, CDR2 YYDKDF (reference sequence). The CDR3 is 17 amino acids. The data were obtained in a study of glioma-infiltrating T cells. Whole-study context: WHO grade II oligodendrogliomas or astrocytomas, plus non-recurrent WHO grade IV glioblastomas, were sampled. Before surgery, glioma patients received dexamethasone for at most six days.

Study-wide results and limits: CDR3 overlap between tissue and blood was very small. Patients with low tissue-blood divergence carried a signature set of shared blood CDR3 motifs.

Sequenced sample: glioma tissue, nonneoplastic brain tissue, or PBMCs (not recorded which). The clonotype originates from a human donor with low-grade glioma or glioblastoma, undergoing nonglioma brain surgery, or in good health (not recorded which). The V gene is TRBV15, the J gene TRBJ2-7, with 12 bases matching TRBD2. CDR3 nucleotide sequence: TGTGCCACCAGCTCCCCGGGACTAGCGGGCCCGCCCTACGAGCAGTACTTC. Translated: CATSSPGLAGPPYEQYF.